This T cell receptor beta chain was identified in a study of CD4 T cells in relation to SARS-CoV-2 and coronaviruses. Study-level background: Crossreactive spike epitopes shared across donors were mapped to their HLA restriction.

Between the trimmed V and J ends, which lost 9 bases and 0 bases, there was a span of 15 bases. The CDR3 runs to 14 residues. In germline, CDR1 is LNHNV, CDR2 YYDKDF (reference sequence). The repertoire was sequenced with immunoSEQ multiplex PCR; TCRdb's copy has only in-frame clones and lacks some. The sample yields tens of thousands of clones, 76% seen once. As regards this clone: Its antigen is not known.

Study-level findings and limits: Pre-pandemic and post-infection samples never came from the same donor. About 65% of donors had memory CD4+ clonotypes crossrecognizing SARS-CoV-2 and common cold coronavirus spike.

CD4+ T cells from unexposed donors were obtained before the COVID-19 pandemic (2011-2018). The cells were cultured for under twelve days before CD4+ T cells were isolated. Testing used SARS-CoV-2 S/N and four cold-coronavirus spikes on unexposed-donor CD4+ T cells, cells permitting. The sample consisted of CD4+ T cells from PBMCs, cultured in vitro. The receptor comes from a human donor in good health. This chain uses TRBV15 with TRBJ2-7, with a possible D match to TRBD2 (5 bases). In nucleotides, the CDR3 is TGTGCCACACTCCACTGGGAGTACTCCTACGAGCAGTACTTC. This codes for CATLHWEYSYEQYF.